The TCR beta chain under discussion was sequenced for a study of blood T cell repertoires in COVID-19. Only in-frame clones appear in the TCRdb table, and some are missing; sequencing was by immunoSEQ multiplex PCR. The sample includes under 300,000 clones, about 80% of them seen just once. The CDR3 runs to 17 residues. Looked up from germline, CDR1 is SGHTA and CDR2 is FQGNSA. The V segment lost 1 base and the J segment 5 bases; nucleotides outside the gene matches: 9. The chain combines TRBV7-2 with TRBJ2-3; 10 bases are shared with TRBD2. The sequencing sample was made of peripheral blood. The TCR sequence derives from a woman at least 80 years old with acute or convalescent COVID-19. CDR3 nucleotides: TGTGCCAGCAGCTTAGTGGTAGCGGGGGGCCCGGGAGATACGCAGTATTTT. The encoded protein is CASSLVVAGGPGDTQYF.